The sequence of this TCR beta chain was determined in a study of T cells in Graves' hyperthyroidism and ophthalmopathy. Study-level points and caveats: Among clonotypes expanded in thyroid above 0.001, most were also found in blood.

CDR3 length: 14 amino acids. Germline assignment: CDR1 MNHEY and CDR2 SMNVEV (reference sequence). RNA transcripts gave rise to amplified TCR beta CDR3 regions. Using the HTBI primer set, a first-round RT-PCR was run on the TCR CDR3. TCRdb recomputed calls from the multiplex PCR reads with MiXCR, one row per CDR3 protein. The sample contains approximately 58,000 distinct CDR3 sequences, roughly 50% of which appear only once. Concerning this clonotype itself: As yet, its antigen is unknown. The junction departs from germline at one end; a sequencing error may be responsible.

This TCR derives from a woman under 40 with Graves' ophthalmopathy. Source material: blood. The chain links TRBV27 to TRBJ1-1; a weak D match, TRBD1 (6 bases). Here the CDR3 reads CASISGGGDTEASF. The CDR3 DNA reads as TGTGCCAGCATAAGTGGAGGCGGGGACACTGAAGCTTCCTTT.